The following is a T cell receptor beta chain sequence with its context. This specimen belongs to a study of blood T cell repertoires in COVID-19. As for the study in general: Samples came from the United States, Italy and Spain, spanning acute and convalescent COVID-19.

Assay used: immunoSEQ multiplex PCR; TCRdb lists only in-frame clones, some missing. The sample consists of 200,000 to 300,000 clones, 80% to 90% of them appearing once. This CDR3 contains 13 residues. V gave up 0 bases and J gave up 1 base, with 4 bases separating them. Germline lookup yields CDR1 MNHEY and CDR2 SVGAGI. The sequence was obtained from a man younger than 40 with active or convalescent COVID-19. The chain links TRBV6-5 to TRBJ2-7; no clear D. The specimen sequenced was peripheral blood. The CDR3 DNA is TGTGCCAGCAGTTACTCGGAGTCCTACGAGCAGTACTTC. Encoded protein: CASSYSESYEQYF.